A single T cell receptor (beta chain) is shown here with its context. What it recognizes is unknown. Looked up from germline, CDR1 is GTSNPN and CDR2 is SVGIG (reference sequence). This CDR3 region has 13 residues. V dropped 5 bases and J dropped 8 bases, with 13 bases sitting between them. The data were obtained in a study of Ad26.COV2.S vaccination and SARS-CoV-2 variants. Study-level findings and limits: Vaccine and placebo recipients had comparable breadth of non-spike TCRs. Vaccinees showed greater spike-specific TCR breadth than placebo recipients.

Treatment meaning: 15 to 20 received Ad26.COV2.S at low or high dose, single or two shots; 5 received placebo; per-sample allocation not given. The samples were gathered on day 63 after the first injection of vaccine or placebo. Whoever gave the sample was an adult aged 18-55 years in Boston. Produced via immunoSEQ multiplex PCR; TCRdb's table is partial and in-frame only. The sample lists about 350,000 clones, 70% to 90% occurring once. This sequence originates from a person between 18 and 60 years old who received the Ad26.COV2.S COVID-19 vaccine or a placebo. The material was peripheral blood, obtained in a trial of Ad26.COV2.S vaccine versus placebo. The chain couples TRBV30 to TRBJ1-6, with D uncertain. CDR3 protein: CAWEPLGDSPLHF. The DNA of the CDR3 is TGTGCCTGGGAGCCCCTCGGGGATTCACCCCTCCACTTT.